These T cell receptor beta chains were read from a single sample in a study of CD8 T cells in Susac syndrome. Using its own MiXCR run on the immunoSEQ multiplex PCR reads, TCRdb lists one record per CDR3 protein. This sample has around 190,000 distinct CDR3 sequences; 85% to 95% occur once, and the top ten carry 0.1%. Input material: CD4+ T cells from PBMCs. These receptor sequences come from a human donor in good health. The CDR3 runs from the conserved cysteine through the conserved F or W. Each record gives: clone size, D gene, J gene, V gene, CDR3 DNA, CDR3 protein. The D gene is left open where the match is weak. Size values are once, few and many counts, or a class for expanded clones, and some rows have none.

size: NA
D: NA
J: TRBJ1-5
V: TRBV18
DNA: TGTGCCAGCTCAGGCACGGCCTCCAATGAGCCCCAGCATTTT
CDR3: CASSGTASNEPQHF

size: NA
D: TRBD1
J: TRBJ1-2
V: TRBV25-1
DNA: TGTGCCAGCACCCCCGGGACAGGGAGGTCATCGGACTATGGCTACACCTTC
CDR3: CASTPGTGRSSDYGYTF

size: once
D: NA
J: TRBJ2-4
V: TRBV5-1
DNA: TGCGCCAGCAGTTCAGGAGTAGCGGAACTAGCCAAAAACATTCAGTACTTC
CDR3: CASSSGVAELAKNIQYF

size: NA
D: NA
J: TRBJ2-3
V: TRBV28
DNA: TGTGCCAGCAGTTTCGGCAGACGCACAGATACGCAGTATTTT
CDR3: CASSFGRRTDTQYF

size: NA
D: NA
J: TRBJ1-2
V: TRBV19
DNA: TGTGCCAGTAGTGTACCGGGCCTCGTTAACTATGGCTACACCTTC
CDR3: CASSVPGLVNYGYTF

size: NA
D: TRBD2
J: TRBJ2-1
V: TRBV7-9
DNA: TGTGCCAGCAGGTTGACTAGCGGGGGGACATGGCAGTTCTTC
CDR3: CASRLTSGGTWQFF

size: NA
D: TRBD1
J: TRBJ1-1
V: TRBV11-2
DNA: TGTGCCAGCAGCTTAGATCAAGTGACAGGGGTCACTGAAGCTTTCTTT
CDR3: CASSLDQVTGVTEAFF

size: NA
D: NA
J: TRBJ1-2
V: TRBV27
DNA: TGTGCCAGCAGTTTGGCCCAGGGCGCAGATCGAATAAACTATGGCTACACCTTC
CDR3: CASSLAQGADRINYGYTF

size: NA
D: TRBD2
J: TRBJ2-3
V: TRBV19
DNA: TGTGCCAGTAGCCTCGGGGGGGCAGTCGATACGCAGTATTTT
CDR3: CASSLGGAVDTQYF

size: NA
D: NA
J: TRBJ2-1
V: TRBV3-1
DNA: TGTGCCAGCAGCCAAGCTGGGGGCCTCGCCCAGTTCTTC
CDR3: CASSQAGGLAQFF

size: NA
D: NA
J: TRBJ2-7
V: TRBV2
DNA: TGTGCCAGCGGAGCTTACTCCTACGAGCAGTACTTC
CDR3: CASGAYSYEQYF

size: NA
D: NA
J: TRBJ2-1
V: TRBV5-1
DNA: TGCGCCAGCAGCTTGGTACTAGACTATAACAACAATGAGCAGTTCTTC
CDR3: CASSLVLDYNNNEQFF

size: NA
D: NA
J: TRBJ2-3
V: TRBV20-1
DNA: TGCAGTGCTAGTGTGCGGAGGGGCACAGATACGCAGTATTTT
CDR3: CSASVRRGTDTQYF

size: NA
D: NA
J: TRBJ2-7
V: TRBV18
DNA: TGTGCCAGCTCACCTTTCTACGAGCAGTACTTC
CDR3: CASSPFYEQYF

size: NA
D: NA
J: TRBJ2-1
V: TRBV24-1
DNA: TGTGCCACCAGTGATCCACAATCAGACGCAGGCGAGCAGTTCTTC
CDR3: CATSDPQSDAGEQFF

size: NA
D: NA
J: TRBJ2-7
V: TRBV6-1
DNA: TGTGCCAGCAGACACCGTTACGAGCAGTACTTC
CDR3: CASRHRYEQYF

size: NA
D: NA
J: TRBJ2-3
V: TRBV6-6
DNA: TGTGCCAGCAGCGGGAGACCTCAAAGCACAGATACGCAGTATTTT
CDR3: CASSGRPQSTDTQYF

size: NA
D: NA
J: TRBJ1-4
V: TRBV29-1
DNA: TGCAGCGTTTGGGGAGAAAAACTGTTTTTT
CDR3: CSVWGEKLFF

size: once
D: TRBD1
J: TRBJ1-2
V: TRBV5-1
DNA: TGCGCCAGCAGCAGGGACAGGTCCTATGGCTACACCTTC
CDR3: CASSRDRSYGYTF

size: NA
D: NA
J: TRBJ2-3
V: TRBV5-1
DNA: TGCGCCAGCAGCGGGCTTTCAAGCACAGATACGCAGTATTTT
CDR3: CASSGLSSTDTQYF

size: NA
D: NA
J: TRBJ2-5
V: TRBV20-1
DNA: TGCAGTGCTCAGAGGCGGGGAGAGACCCAGTACTTC
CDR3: CSAQRRGETQYF

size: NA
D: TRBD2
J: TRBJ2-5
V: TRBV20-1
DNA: TGCAGCATCCCGCTCCCCACCTTCAGGGAGGGGACCCAGTACTTC
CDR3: CSIPLPTFREGTQYF

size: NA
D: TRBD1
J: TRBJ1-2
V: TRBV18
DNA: TGTGCCAGCTCATCCGCGGGACAGAACTATGGCTACACCTTC
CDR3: CASSSAGQNYGYTF

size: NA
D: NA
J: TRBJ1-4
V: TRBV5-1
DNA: TGCGCCAGCAGCTCGACTGCGGCTAATGAAAAACTGTTTTTT
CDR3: CASSSTAANEKLFF

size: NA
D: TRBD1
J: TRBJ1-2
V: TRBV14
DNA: TGTGCCAGCAGTCCTACAGGGGGCGGCTATGGCTACACCTTC
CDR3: CASSPTGGGYGYTF

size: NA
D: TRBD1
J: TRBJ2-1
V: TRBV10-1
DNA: TGCGCCAGCAGTGAGTCTGGGACAGGGGGCAGTGAGCAGTTCTTC
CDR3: CASSESGTGGSEQFF

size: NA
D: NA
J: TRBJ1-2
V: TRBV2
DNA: TGTGCCAGCAGTGGACAGGTGGACTATGGCTACACCTTC
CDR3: CASSGQVDYGYTF

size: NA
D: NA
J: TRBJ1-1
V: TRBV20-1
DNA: TGCAGTGCTAGTACCCTGAACACTGAAGCTTTCTTT
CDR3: CSASTLNTEAFF

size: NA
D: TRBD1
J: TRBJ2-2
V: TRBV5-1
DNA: TGCGCCAGCAGCTTGGGAGACAGGGACACCGGGGAGCTGTTTTTT
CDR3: CASSLGDRDTGELFF

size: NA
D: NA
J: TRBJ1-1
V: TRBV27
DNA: TGTGCCAGCGAGGCGGCCGAAACCCAGGAAGCTTTCTTT
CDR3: CASEAAETQEAFF

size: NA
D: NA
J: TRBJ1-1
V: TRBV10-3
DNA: TGTGCCATCAGTGACACTCCTGGGGTGAACACTGAAGCTTTCTTT
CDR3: CAISDTPGVNTEAFF

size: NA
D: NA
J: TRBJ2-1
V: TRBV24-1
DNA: TGTGCCACCAGTGTGGGGGCGCGGAATGAGCAGTTCTTC
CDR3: CATSVGARNEQFF

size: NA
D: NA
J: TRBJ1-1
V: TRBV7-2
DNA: TGTGCCAGCAGCTTAGAGGGAGCTGAAGCTTTCTTT
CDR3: CASSLEGAEAFF

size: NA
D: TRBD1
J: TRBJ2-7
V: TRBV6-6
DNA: TGTGCCAGCAGTTACCCCGGGACAGGGGGATACGAGCAGTACTTC
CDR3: CASSYPGTGGYEQYF

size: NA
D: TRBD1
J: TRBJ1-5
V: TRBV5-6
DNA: TGTGCCAGCAGCTTGGCAAGACAGGGGGTCGGCAATCAGCCCCAGCATTTT
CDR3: CASSLARQGVGNQPQHF

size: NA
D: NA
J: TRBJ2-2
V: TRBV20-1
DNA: TGCAGTGTCCCCTCGGGAAACACCGGGGAGCTGTTTTTT
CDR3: CSVPSGNTGELFF

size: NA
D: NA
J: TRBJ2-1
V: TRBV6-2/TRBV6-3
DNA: TGTGCCAGCAGTTACTCGCTTATACGCTACAATGAGCAGTTCTTC
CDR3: CASSYSLIRYNEQFF

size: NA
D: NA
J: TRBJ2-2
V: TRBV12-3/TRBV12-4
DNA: TGTGCCAGCAGTTTACAGGGAGGCACCGGGGAGCTGTTTTTT
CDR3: CASSLQGGTGELFF

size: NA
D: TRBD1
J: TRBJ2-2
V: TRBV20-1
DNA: TGCGTCGGGACAGGGGAAGATGTAAGCGCCGGGGAGCTGTTTTTT
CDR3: CVGTGEDVSAGELFF

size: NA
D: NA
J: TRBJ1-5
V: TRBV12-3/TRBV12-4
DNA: TGTGCCAGCAGTTCCCAACAGGGTAGCAATCAGCCCCAGCATTTT
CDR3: CASSSQQGSNQPQHF

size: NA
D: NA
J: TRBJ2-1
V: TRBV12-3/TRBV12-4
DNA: TGTGCCAGCAGTCGGGACAGCGGGCCCAATGAGCAGTTCTTC
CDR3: CASSRDSGPNEQFF

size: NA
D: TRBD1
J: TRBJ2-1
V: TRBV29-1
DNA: TGCAGCGTTTTCACAGGGGGCAATGAGCAGTTCTTC
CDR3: CSVFTGGNEQFF

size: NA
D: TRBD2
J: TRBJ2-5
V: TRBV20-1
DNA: TGCAGTGCTAGAGATGGGGGGGACTTGCAAGAGACCCAGTACTTC
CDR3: CSARDGGDLQETQYF

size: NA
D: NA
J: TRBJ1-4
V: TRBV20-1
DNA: TGCAGTGGGGGTAATGGAAATGAAAAACTGTTTTTT
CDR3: CSGGNGNEKLFF

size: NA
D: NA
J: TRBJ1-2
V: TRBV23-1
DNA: TGCGCCAGCAGTCACCATCGCGAGGGGGGAAATGGCTACACCTTC
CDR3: CASSHHREGGNGYTF

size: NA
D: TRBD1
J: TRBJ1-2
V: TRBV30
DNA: TGTGCCTGGAGTGACCCGGGACAGGGGAACTATGGCTACACCTTC
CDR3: CAWSDPGQGNYGYTF

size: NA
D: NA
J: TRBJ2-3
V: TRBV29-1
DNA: TGCAGCGTTGAGATCCAAGACACAGATACGCAGTATTTT
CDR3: CSVEIQDTDTQYF

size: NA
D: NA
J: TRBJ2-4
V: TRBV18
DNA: TGTGCCAGCTCACCAGGCCAGGAACACATTCAGTACTTC
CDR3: CASSPGQEHIQYF

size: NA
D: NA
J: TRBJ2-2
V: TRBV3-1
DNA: TGTGCCAGCAGCCAAAGTGGGTCGAACACCGGGGAGCTGTTTTTT
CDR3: CASSQSGSNTGELFF

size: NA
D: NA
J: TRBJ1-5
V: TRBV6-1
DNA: TGTGCCAGCACCCACCGGGTTAGCCAGTCCGATCCTTTCAATCAGCCCCAGCATTTT
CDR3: CASTHRVSQSDPFNQPQHF

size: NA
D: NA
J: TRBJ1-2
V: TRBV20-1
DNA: TGCAGTGCTGGACAAGCCGTGTTCTATGGCTACACCTTC
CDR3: CSAGQAVFYGYTF

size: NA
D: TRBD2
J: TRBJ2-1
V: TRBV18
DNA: TGTGCCAGCTCACCACAAGCGGGAGTAGGGAATGAGCAGTTCTTC
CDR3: CASSPQAGVGNEQFF

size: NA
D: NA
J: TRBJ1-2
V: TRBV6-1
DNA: TGTGCCAGCAGTGTGAGAGGGGAATTGCACGGCTACACCTTC
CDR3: CASSVRGELHGYTF

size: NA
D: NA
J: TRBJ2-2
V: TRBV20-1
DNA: TGCAGTGCTAGAGGTACCGGGGAGCTGTTTTTT
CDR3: CSARGTGELFF

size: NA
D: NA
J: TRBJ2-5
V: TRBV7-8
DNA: TGTGCCAGCAGCCCATTGCAGGGCACGTGGGAGACCCAGTACTTC
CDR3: CASSPLQGTWETQYF

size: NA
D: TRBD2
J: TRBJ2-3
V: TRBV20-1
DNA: TGCAGTGTCGAACCAGCGACTAGCCGAAACACAGATACGCAGTATTTT
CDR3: CSVEPATSRNTDTQYF

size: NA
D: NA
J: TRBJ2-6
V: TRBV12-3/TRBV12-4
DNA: TGTGCCAGCAGTTTGGTAGAAGGGCCCCTCAGCTCTGGGGCCAACGTCCTGACTTTC
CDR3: CASSLVEGPLSSGANVLTF